A single T cell receptor beta chain is shown here with its context. Authors' processing steps: Using reference gene primer amplification, nucleated cell counts were estimated. Sequencing used immunoSEQ multiplex PCR; TCRdb keeps in-frame clones, though not all of them. The V and J calls and clone size are taken from that table; D and trimming were inferred from the DNA. This table holds approximately 250,000 clones, more than 70% found once. Participants reported their clinical history, and cohort assignment relied on those reports. Germline CDR1 LNHDA, CDR2 SQIVND (reference sequence). The CDR3 contains 14 residues. V was shortened by 7 bases and J by 1 base, with 11 bases between the two germline ends. These data belong to a study of blood T cell repertoires in COVID-19. The overall study: Symptom resolution, clearance, or two negative PCRs marked the recovered donors of Cohort 3. Sample material is recorded as cDNA or gDNA derived from T cells, B-cell-depleted T cells, or PBMCs.

The source is a woman between 55 and 75 years old in a cohort exposed to, infected with or recovered from COVID-19 (not recorded which). The sequenced sample consisted of PBMCs or T cells enriched from blood (not recorded which). The rearrangement links TRBV19 to TRBJ2-1; perhaps TRBD2 as D (5 bases). The CDR3 loop is CASNRERSYNEQFF. CDR3 in DNA: TGTGCCAGTAACCGGGAAAGGTCCTACAATGAGCAGTTCTTC. The full variable domain, with the rest looked up from reference TRBV19 and TRBJ2-1, is DGGITQSPKYLFRKEGQNVTLSCEQNLNHDAMYWYRQDPGQGLRLIYYSQIVNDFQKGDIAEGYSVSREKKESFPLTVTSAQKNPTAFYLCASNRERSYNEQFFGPGTRLTVL.